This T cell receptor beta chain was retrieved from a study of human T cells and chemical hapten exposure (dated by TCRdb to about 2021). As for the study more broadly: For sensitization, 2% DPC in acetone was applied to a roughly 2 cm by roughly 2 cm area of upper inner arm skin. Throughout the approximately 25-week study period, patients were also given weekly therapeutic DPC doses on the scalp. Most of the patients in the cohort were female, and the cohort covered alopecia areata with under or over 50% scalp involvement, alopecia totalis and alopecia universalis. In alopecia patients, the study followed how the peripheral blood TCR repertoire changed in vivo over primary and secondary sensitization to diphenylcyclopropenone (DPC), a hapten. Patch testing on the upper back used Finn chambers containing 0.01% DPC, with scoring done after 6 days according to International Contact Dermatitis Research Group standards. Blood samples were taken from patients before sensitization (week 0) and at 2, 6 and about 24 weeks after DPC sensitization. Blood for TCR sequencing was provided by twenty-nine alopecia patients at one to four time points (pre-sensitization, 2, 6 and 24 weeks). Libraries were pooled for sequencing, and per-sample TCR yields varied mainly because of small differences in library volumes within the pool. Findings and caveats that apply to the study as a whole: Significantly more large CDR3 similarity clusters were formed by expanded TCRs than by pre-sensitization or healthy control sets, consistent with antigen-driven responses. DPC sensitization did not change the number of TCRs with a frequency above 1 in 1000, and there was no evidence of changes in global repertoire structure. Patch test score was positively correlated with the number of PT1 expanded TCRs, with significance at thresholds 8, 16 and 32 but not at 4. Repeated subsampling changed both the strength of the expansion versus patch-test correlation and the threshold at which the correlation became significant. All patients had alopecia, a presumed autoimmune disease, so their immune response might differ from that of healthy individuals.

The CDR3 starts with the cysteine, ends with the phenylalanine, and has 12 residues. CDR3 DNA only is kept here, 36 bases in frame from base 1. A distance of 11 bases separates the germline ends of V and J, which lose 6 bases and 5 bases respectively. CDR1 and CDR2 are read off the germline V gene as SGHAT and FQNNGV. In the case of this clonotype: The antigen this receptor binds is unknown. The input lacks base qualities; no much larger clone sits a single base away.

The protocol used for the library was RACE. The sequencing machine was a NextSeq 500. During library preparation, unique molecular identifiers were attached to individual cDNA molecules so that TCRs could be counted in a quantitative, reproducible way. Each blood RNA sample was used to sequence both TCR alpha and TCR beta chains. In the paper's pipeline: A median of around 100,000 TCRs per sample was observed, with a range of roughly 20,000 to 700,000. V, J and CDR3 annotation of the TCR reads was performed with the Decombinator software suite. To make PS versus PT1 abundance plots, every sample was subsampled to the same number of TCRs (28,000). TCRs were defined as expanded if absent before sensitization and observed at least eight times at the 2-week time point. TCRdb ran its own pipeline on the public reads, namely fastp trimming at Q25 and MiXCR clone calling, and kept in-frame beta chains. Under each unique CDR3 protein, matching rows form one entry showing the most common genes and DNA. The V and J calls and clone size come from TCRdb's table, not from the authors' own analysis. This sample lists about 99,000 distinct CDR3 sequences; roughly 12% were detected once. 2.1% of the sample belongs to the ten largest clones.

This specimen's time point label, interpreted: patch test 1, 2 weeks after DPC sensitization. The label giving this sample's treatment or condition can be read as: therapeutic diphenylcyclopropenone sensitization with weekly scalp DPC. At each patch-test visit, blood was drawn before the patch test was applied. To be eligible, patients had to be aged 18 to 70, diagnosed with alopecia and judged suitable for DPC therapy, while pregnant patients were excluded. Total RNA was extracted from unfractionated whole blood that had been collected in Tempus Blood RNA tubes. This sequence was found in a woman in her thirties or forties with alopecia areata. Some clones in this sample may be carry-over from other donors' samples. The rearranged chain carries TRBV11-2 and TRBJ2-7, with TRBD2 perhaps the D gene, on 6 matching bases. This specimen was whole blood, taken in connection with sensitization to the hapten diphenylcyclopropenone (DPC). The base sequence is TGTGCCAGCAGGGGGGGACTTCACGAGCAGTACTTC. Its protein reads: CASRGGLHEQYF.